This T cell receptor beta chain was captured by sequencing in a study of OX40 agonist ivuxolimab in advanced cancers. General notes on the study: Ivuxolimab, which targeted the costimulatory receptor OX40 (CD134), was an agonistic, fully human IgG2 monoclonal antibody. Intravenous ivuxolimab was administered to patients every 2 weeks at six dose levels: 0.01, 0.1, 0.3, 1.5, 3 and 10 mg/kg. Among the approximately 50 dose-escalation patients, some 20 had hepatocellular carcinoma, about 15 melanoma, 9 renal cell carcinoma and 9 head and neck cancer. The dose-escalation cohort was around 83% male with a mean age of roughly 60 years, ranging from roughly 23 to 90. Prior anti-PD-1, anti-PD-L1 or anti-CTLA-4 therapy was permitted, and checkpoint inhibitors had been received by roughly 42% of dose-escalation patients. Partial responses occurred in three dose-escalation patients, of whom one had hepatocellular carcinoma and two had cutaneous melanoma. The purpose of peripheral TCRbeta sequencing was to test whether ivuxolimab changed TCR sequence diversity and led to clonal T-cell expansion. The paper reports the monotherapy dose-escalation portion (N = 52 patients) of the phase I ivuxolimab trial.

Points the paper makes about the study in general: In partial responders in the 0.1-3.0 mg/kg groups, normalized peripheral clonal expansion was found to be among the lowest, especially among CD8+ T cells. The antigen specificity of the clonally expanded peripheral T cells was not determined. Clonal expansion of both CD4+ and CD8+ blood T cells was observed from baseline to week 6 at doses 0.1 to 3.0 mg/kg. Low levels of normalized T-cell clonal expansion were also shown by some nonresponding patients. After ivuxolimab, expanded clones were on average more numerous among CD8+ T cells than among CD4+ T cells.

The trial excluded patients who had a history of autoimmune disease or who were on systemic immunosuppression. Peripheral blood for TCR sequencing was collected from all dose cohorts at baseline, on cycle 4 day 1, and on cycle 7 day 1. Samples were obtained from an open-label, multicenter, first-in-human phase I dose-escalation trial of ivuxolimab. The trial enrolled adults with locally advanced or metastatic head and neck squamous cell, hepatocellular, melanoma or renal cell carcinoma. Before TCR sequencing, CD4+ T cells and CD8+ T cells from peripheral blood were sorted into separate populations. For sequencing of the TCRbeta CDR3 region, genomic DNA was extracted from the sorted cells. TCRbeta CDR3 regions were sequenced using the immunoSEQ Assay. The immuneACCESS repertoire file appears here via TCRdb, limited to in-frame rearrangements. These files lack a portion of the clones; in checked studies, under half of the deficit traces to unresolved V genes, and the cause of the others is not known. In this sample the table shows 25,000 to 30,000 clones, 80% to 85% of which occur a single time. Clones ranked in the top ten supply about 20% of the sample.

Concerning this clone itself: Its cognate antigen has yet to be identified. The input lacks base qualities; no much larger clone sits a single base away.

CDR1 MDHEN and CDR2 SYDVKM were looked up in the germline V gene. At the junction V is shortened by 7 bases and J by 4 bases; bases outside the gene matches: 9. Its CDR3 holds 16 amino acids, cysteine through phenylalanine. Kept here is only the CDR3 DNA, which spans 48 bases and is read in frame from base 1. The sample in question was CD4+ or CD8+ T cells sorted from blood, obtained in a trial of the OX40 agonist ivuxolimab. This TCR was recovered from an adult with an advanced solid tumor such as melanoma, head and neck, liver or kidney cancer. Here the chain combines TRBV28 and TRBJ2-7, and TRBD2 aligns with 14 junction nucleotides. Here is the DNA: TGTGCCAGCACCGGAGGGACTAGCGGGAGACTTTACGAGCAGTACTTC. It translates as CASTGGTSGRLYEQYF.